Following are 5 T cell receptor beta chains from one sample sequenced in a study of control samples from healthy donors and cancer patients. Profiled with immunoSEQ multiplex PCR; TCRdb holds only in-frame clones, not every one. The sample lists 190,000 or so clones; approximately 92% were seen once. Sequences were obtained from blood. All receptors come from a man younger than 30 in good health.

This chain joins TRBV29-1 and TRBJ1-2; 8 bases line up with TRBD1. J lost 4 bases, V lost 7 bases, and 8 bases had no gene match. The germline V gene encodes CDR1 SQVTM and CDR2 ANQGSEA. This CDR3 comprises 13 residues. The CDR3: CSAVGQGVYGYTF. In DNA, the CDR3 is TGCAGCGCCGTCGGACAGGGTGTCTATGGCTACACCTTC.

The V gene is TRBV6-5, the J gene TRBJ2-3; 7 positions agree with TRBD1. The CDR3 spans 16 residues. The V gene's germline CDR1 is MNHEY and CDR2 SVGAGI. The ends lost 4 bases at V and 0 bases at J; junction bases unmatched: 7. CDR3 protein: CASSWAGGSSTDTQYF. CDR3 coding DNA: TGTGCCAGCAGTTGGGCAGGGGGATCTAGCACAGATACGCAGTATTTT.

The chain joins TRBV24-1 to TRBJ2-1; the D is unclear. The CDR3 is 14 residues long. Trimming removed 9 bases at V and 0 bases at J, with 11 bases between. The germline CDR1 and CDR2 sequences are KGHDR and SFDVKD. CDR3 in DNA: TGTGCCACCTCTCGAGGATCCTCCTACAATGAGCAGTTCTTC. Translation gives CATSRGSSYNEQFF.

This chain joins TRBV3-1 (or the pseudogene TRBV3-2) and TRBJ2-5; the match to TRBD2 covers 13 bases. With 2 bases clipped from V and 3 bases from J, the junction kept 6 bases outside the gene matches. Germline lookup yields CDR1 LGHDT and CDR2 YNNKEL (reference sequence). The CDR3 extends over 17 amino acids. The CDR3 nucleotides are TGTGCCAGCAGCCAACCCCCAGGACTAGCGGGGGAAGAGACCCAGTACTTC. Translation: CASSQPPGLAGEETQYF.

The chain is built from TRBV5-1 and TRBJ1-3; 7 bases are shared with TRBD1. The CDR3 consists of 16 residues. Unmatched junction bases numbered 6, after V lost 0 bases and J lost 3 bases. Germline CDR1 SGHRS, CDR2 YFSETQ. CDR3 nucleotide sequence: TGCGCCAGCAGCTTGGATCGTCAGGGGGATGGAAACACCATATATTTT. It yields the protein CASSLDRQGDGNTIYF.